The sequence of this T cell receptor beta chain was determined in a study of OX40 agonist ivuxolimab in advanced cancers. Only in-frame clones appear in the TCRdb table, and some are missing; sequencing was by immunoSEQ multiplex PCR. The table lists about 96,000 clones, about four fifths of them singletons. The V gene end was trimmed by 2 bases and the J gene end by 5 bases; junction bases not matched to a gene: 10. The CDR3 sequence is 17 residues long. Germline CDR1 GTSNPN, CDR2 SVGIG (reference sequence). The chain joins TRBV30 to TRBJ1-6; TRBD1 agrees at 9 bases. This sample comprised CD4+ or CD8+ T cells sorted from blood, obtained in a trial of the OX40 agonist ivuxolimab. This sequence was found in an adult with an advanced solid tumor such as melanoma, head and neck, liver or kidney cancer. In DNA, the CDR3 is TGTGCCTGGAGTTACGGTCCGGGACAGGGAAATAATTCACCCCTCCACTTT. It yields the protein CAWSYGPGQGNNSPLHF.